The source of this T cell receptor (beta chain) is a study of cytomegalovirus exposure and HLA in healthy donors. The CDR3 has 13 amino acids. The germline V and J ends were trimmed by 6 bases and 8 bases, with 16 bases remaining between them. Germline V CDR1 and CDR2: MNHEY, SMNVEV (reference sequence). As concerns this clone: The antigen remains unidentified.

Notes on the study in general: The CMV antigen specificity of three CMV-associated chains was confirmed through in vitro analysis. TCR beta sequences reportedly predicted most subjects' HLA-A and HLA-B alleles accurately. The majority of CMV-associated TCR beta chains were reported as apparently HLA-restricted in a later analysis.

Healthy bone marrow donors made up the cohort. The PCR used 60 Vbeta and 13 Jbeta primers. Repertoires were generated with immunoSEQ multiplex PCR, while TCRdb's copy carries only in-frame clones and drops some. The sample has about 62,000 clones; roughly 86% are singletons. This chain connects TRBV27 to TRBJ1-2, with a weak D call TRBD1 (6 bases). The TCR comes from a man aged 18 to 30 in good health and CMV-seronegative. Input material: PBMCs. CDR3 nucleotide sequence: TGTGCCAGCAGCCGATCTACAGGGATCGGCTACACCTTC. It encodes CASSRSTGIGYTF.